The 2 T cell receptor beta chains in this list originate from one sample, sequenced in a study of blood T cell repertoires in COVID-19. The table came from immunoSEQ multiplex PCR; TCRdb's copy has only in-frame clones and leaves some out. The table shows fewer than 150,000 clones, with approximately 85% occurring only once. The specimen sequenced was peripheral blood. The receptors were gathered from a human donor in a cohort sampled during active COVID-19.

The V call is TRBV3-1 (or the pseudogene TRBV3-2), the J call TRBJ1-2; D is perhaps TRBD1 (5 bases). Germline loops: CDR1 LGHDT, CDR2 YNNKEL (reference sequence). The CDR3 loop spans 16 amino acids. V lost 6 bases and J 7 bases, leaving 24 bases between the germline ends. CDR3 region: CASSRGDLASGGGYTF. The CDR3 DNA sequence: TGTGCCAGCAGTCGGGGAGATTTAGCTTCGGGGGGTGGCTACACCTTC.

J is TRBJ1-2 and V is TRBV19, with 8 nucleotides matching TRBD1. The CDR3 covers 14 residues. The V gene end was trimmed by 5 bases and the J gene end by 5 bases; junction bases not matched to a gene: 7. The germline V gene has CDR1 LNHDA and CDR2 SQIVND (reference sequence). CDR3 nucleotides: TGTGCCAGTAGTTTGACAGGGGCTCCTTATGGCTACACCTTC. Residues: CASSLTGAPYGYTF.